Listed below are T cell receptor beta chains from one sample, sequenced in a study of control samples from healthy donors and cancer patients. Measured with immunoSEQ multiplex PCR; TCRdb has only the in-frame clones, and not every one. The sample consists of about 110,000 clones, around four fifths of them appearing once. The sequencing input was blood. The receptors originated from a man in his late teens or twenties in good health. Both conserved end residues are part of each CDR3. A D gene is named only where the DNA matches it firmly. Size tells how often a clone was seen (once, few, many) or the class of an expanded clone, and some rows leave it out.

j_call | v_call | d_call | clone_size | cdr3_nt | cdr3_aa
TRBJ2-1 | TRBV9 | TRBD2 | - | TGTGCCAGCAGCCCCGGCGGGGGGGGCATTAATGAGCAGTTCTTC | CASSPGGGGINEQFF
TRBJ1-1 | TRBV11-1 | - | few | TGTGCCAGCAGCTTAATGGGAGGAATGAACACTGAAGCTTTCTTT | CASSLMGGMNTEAFF
TRBJ2-2 | TRBV6-5 | TRBD1 | - | TGTGCCAGCTCCCGGGACAGGGGGATGTACGGGGAGCTGTTTTTT | CASSRDRGMYGELFF
TRBJ2-7 | TRBV2 | TRBD1 | once | TGTGCCAGCAGTGGAAGTTGGACAGGGGGACGCGAGCAGTACTTC | CASSGSWTGGREQYF
TRBJ1-2 | TRBV28 | - | - | TGTGCCAGCAGTTTAGGGGGGAACTATGGCTACACCTTC | CASSLGGNYGYTF
TRBJ2-1 | TRBV6-5 | - | - | TGTGCCACCGAGGGCCAGGGCTACAATGAGCAGTTCTTC | CATEGQGYNEQFF
TRBJ2-1 | TRBV5-1 | - | - | TGCGCCAGCAGCTGGGGAGGGACAGACAATGAGCAGTTCTTC | CASSWGGTDNEQFF
TRBJ1-1 | TRBV2 | TRBD1 | - | TGTGCCAGCAGTGTGGACAGGACTACGAACACTGAAGCTTTCTTT | CASSVDRTTNTEAFF
TRBJ1-2 | TRBV30 | - | - | TGTGCCTGGAGTGTATTGAAAATCAACTATGGCTACACCTTC | CAWSVLKINYGYTF
TRBJ2-2 | TRBV11-2 | TRBD1 | - | TGTGCCAGCAGCCATTACAGGGGGCCGAACCCCGGGGAGCTGTTTTTT | CASSHYRGPNPGELFF
TRBJ2-3 | TRBV5-4 | - | - | TGTGCCAGCAGCAGGGGGGGCACAGATACGCAGTATTTT | CASSRGGTDTQYF
TRBJ1-2 | TRBV3-1/TRBV3-2 | - | - | TGTGCCAGCAGCCAAGATTCGGGGGACCCGACGGAGGTGGACTTC | CASSQDSGDPTEVDF
TRBJ2-7 | TRBV10-3 | TRBD1 | - | TGTGCCATCAGGACAGGGACCTACGAGCAGTACTTC | CAIRTGTYEQYF
TRBJ1-4 | TRBV15 | - | - | TGTGCCACCAGCAGAGACTCCGTTTACATAACAACTAATGAAAAACTGTTTTTT | CATSRDSVYITTNEKLFF
TRBJ1-2 | TRBV30 | - | - | TGTGCCTGGAGTGTAAGGAGGGATGGCTACACCTTC | CAWSVRRDGYTF
TRBJ2-1 | TRBV24-1 | TRBD1 | - | TGTGCCACCAGTGATCCTGCTGACAGGGAGACCTACAATGAGCAGTTCTTC | CATSDPADRETYNEQFF
TRBJ2-1 | TRBV6-5 | - | - | TGTGCCTCCCGCACCGGGCCCCGCAATGAGCAGTTCTTC | CASRTGPRNEQFF
TRBJ1-1 | TRBV28 | - | - | TGTGCCAGCAGTTTGGGGGGTCTCCGTAATACTGAAGCTTTCTTT | CASSLGGLRNTEAFF
TRBJ2-3 | TRBV5-6 | - | - | TGTGCCAGCAGCACCATACTAGTCCCTACGCAGTATTTT | CASSTILVPTQYF
TRBJ2-1 | TRBV24-1 | - | - | TGTGCCACCGCGGCGCTTAATGAGCAGTTCTTC | CATAALNEQFF
TRBJ1-6 | TRBV2 | TRBD1 | - | TGTGCCAGCAGAGGACAGGGGGTTACCGCACCCCTCCACTTT | CASRGQGVTAPLHF
TRBJ2-3 | TRBV20-1 | TRBD1 | - | TGCAGTGCTAGTCAGGACAGGGGGCTTCAAGATACGCAGTATTTT | CSASQDRGLQDTQYF
TRBJ2-5 | TRBV7-9 | - | once | TGTGCCAGCAGCTCAGGGGAGGGGGGCCTTAAAGAGACCCAGTACTTC | CASSSGEGGLKETQYF
TRBJ1-3 | TRBV5-1 | - | once | TGCGCCAGCAGCTCAGGACAGAACACCATATATTTT | CASSSGQNTIYF
TRBJ1-3 | TRBV19 | - | - | TGTGCCAGTAGTATGGGGGGACGGAAACCCTCTGGAAACACCATATATTTT | CASSMGGRKPSGNTIYF
TRBJ2-5 | TRBV19 | - | - | TGTGCCAGTCAACCCCGGACGGGGCAAGTTAAAGAGACCCAGTACTTC | CASQPRTGQVKETQYF
TRBJ1-2 | TRBV4-1 | - | - | TGCGCCAGCAGCCAAGGGTCCGGGGACTACACCTTC | CASSQGSGDYTF
TRBJ2-3 | TRBV9 | TRBD2 | - | TGTGCCAGCAGCGCGGGGGGGAGGCGAGCAGATACGCAGTATTTT | CASSAGGRRADTQYF
TRBJ1-1 | TRBV9 | - | - | TGTGCCAGCAGCCGGACAGACAACACTGAAGCTTTCTTT | CASSRTDNTEAFF
TRBJ1-2 | TRBV7-2 | - | - | TGTGCCAGCAGCTCGGATTTTAACTATGGCTACACCTTC | CASSSDFNYGYTF
TRBJ1-2 | TRBV30 | - | - | TGTGCCTGGAGTCGGGACCGACCCTATGGCTACACCTTC | CAWSRDRPYGYTF
TRBJ1-1 | TRBV2 | - | - | TGTGCCAGCAGTGAAAAGGACAGCGTGAACACTGAAGCTTTCTTT | CASSEKDSVNTEAFF
TRBJ2-1 | TRBV19 | - | - | TGTGCCAGTAGTATAGACAGGGATGAGCAGTTCTTC | CASSIDRDEQFF
TRBJ2-5 | TRBV11-2 | - | - | TGTGCCAGCAGCTTCAGGCGCGGGGCAGAGACCCAGTACTTC | CASSFRRGAETQYF
TRBJ2-1 | TRBV11-2 | TRBD2 | - | TGTGCCAGCAGCCCTTATTTTAATAGCGGGGCGTACAATGAGCAGTTCTTC | CASSPYFNSGAYNEQFF
TRBJ2-1 | TRBV5-1 | TRBD2 | - | TGCGCCAGCAGCTTGGGCTACGGCGTCCGGCTAGCGGGCCCCATGGATGAGCAGTTCTTC | CASSLGYGVRLAGPMDEQFF
TRBJ1-5 | TRBV30 | - | - | TGTGCCTGGAGCAGGGTCAATCAGCCCCAGCATTTT | CAWSRVNQPQHF
TRBJ2-3 | TRBV28 | - | - | TGTGCCAGCAGTTCCCCAGCCAGCACAGATACGCAGTATTTT | CASSSPASTDTQYF
TRBJ1-2 | TRBV28 | TRBD1 | few | TGTGCCAGCAGTGCAAACAGGGGGCTCGGCTATGGCTACACCTTC | CASSANRGLGYGYTF
TRBJ2-3 | TRBV27 | - | - | TGTGCCAGCAGTCGAGCGTACACTAGCACAGATACGCAGTATTTT | CASSRAYTSTDTQYF
TRBJ2-1 | TRBV29-1 | - | - | TGCAGCGTCGGGGATTCCTACAATGAGCAGTTCTTC | CSVGDSYNEQFF
TRBJ1-2 | TRBV18 | - | - | TGTGCCAGCTCCCCGACTTCGTTCCTCGACTATGGCTACACCTTC | CASSPTSFLDYGYTF
TRBJ1-4 | TRBV11-2 | - | - | TGTGCCAGCAGCGCGGGTGGGGGGCCTAATGAAAAACTGTTTTTT | CASSAGGGPNEKLFF
TRBJ2-1 | TRBV27 | - | once | TGTGCCAGCAGGACGATAACTGAGTACTACAATGAGCAGTTCTTC | CASRTITEYYNEQFF
TRBJ2-4 | TRBV19 | TRBD1 | - | TGTGCCAGTAGTAACCTCAGGGGGCGAACCAAAAACATTCAGTACTTC | CASSNLRGRTKNIQYF
TRBJ2-7 | TRBV30 | TRBD2 | - | TGTGCCTGGAGTACGCGGACTAGCGTGACCTACGAGCAGTACTTC | CAWSTRTSVTYEQYF
TRBJ1-1 | TRBV28 | - | - | TGTGCCAGCAGTTTTACCTCCCGCCTGAACACTGAAGCTTTCTTT | CASSFTSRLNTEAFF
TRBJ1-3 | TRBV10-3 | - | many | TGTGCCATCAGTGAGCGAGGACTGGCCTCTGGAAACACCATATATTTT | CAISERGLASGNTIYF
TRBJ2-2 | TRBV19 | - | - | TGTGCCAGTAGTATACTCACCGGGGAGCTGTTTTTT | CASSILTGELFF